Listed below are T cell receptor beta chains from one sample, sequenced in a study of tumor-infiltrating lymphocytes in oesophageal squamous cell carcinoma. TCRdb re-derived calls from the PCR reads in MiXCR, one entry per CDR3 protein. Among 21,000 or so distinct CDR3 sequences listed, roughly two fifths were seen once. Sequencing used esophageal tumor tissue. The source of these receptors is a male donor with esophageal squamous cell carcinoma. The CDR3 runs from the conserved cysteine through the conserved F or W. D genes are given only for firm matches. Expanded clones are given a class, and other clones once, few, many or no size at all.

d_call j_call v_call clone_size cdr3_aa cdr3_nt
TRBD2 TRBJ2-1 TRBV7-6 . CASSSGLAGGPFDEQFF TGTGCCAGCAGCTCCGGACTAGCGGGAGGCCCTTTCGATGAGCAGTTCTTC
TRBD2 TRBJ2-7 TRBV10-3 many CAISDMGGVYEQYF TGTGCCATCAGTGATATGGGGGGGGTCTACGAGCAGTACTTC
. TRBJ2-6 TRBV7-6 once CASSLTTF TGTGCCAGCAGCTTAACGACTTTC
. TRBJ2-1 TRBV6-1 medium-sized CASRLDTNEQFF TGTGCCAGCAGACTAGACACTAATGAGCAGTTCTTC
TRBD2 TRBJ2-2 TRBV5-1 . CASSLTSGGAAELFF TGCGCCAGCAGCTTAACTAGCGGGGGGGCAGCGGAGCTGTTTTTT
. TRBJ2-5 TRBV7-3 . CASSLYRQETQYF TGTGCCAGCAGCTTGTACAGACAAGAGACCCAGTACTTC
. TRBJ2-7 TRBV7-9 many CASSLRGSYEQYF TGTGCCAGCAGCTTGCGGGGTTCTTACGAGCAGTACTTC
. TRBJ1-2 TRBV29-1 . CSVLSPVDGYTF TGCAGCGTTCTATCCCCCGTGGATGGCTACACCTTC
. TRBJ2-5 TRBV4-2 . CASSQAGTGETQYF TGTGCCAGCAGCCAAGCTGGGACTGGGGAGACCCAGTACTTC
TRBD2 TRBJ2-1 TRBV7-2 medium-sized CASSLAPSGTAYNEQFF TGTGCCAGCAGCTTAGCGCCTAGCGGGACTGCCTACAATGAGCAGTTCTTC
. TRBJ1-5 TRBV18 once CASSPSAERPQHF TGTGCCAGCTCACCTTCTGCAGAACGGCCCCAGCATTTT
TRBD1 TRBJ1-3 TRBV28 . CASSSPDRPLDTIYF TGTGCCAGCAGTTCACCGGACAGGCCCCTAGACACCATATATTTT
TRBD1 TRBJ1-1 TRBV9 many CASSVTGDGANTEAFF TGTGCCAGCAGCGTCACAGGGGACGGTGCGAACACTGAAGCTTTCTTT
. TRBJ1-6 TRBV27 . CASSSQGFNSPLHF TGTGCCAGCAGTTCACAGGGATTTAATTCACCCCTCCACTTT
TRBD2 TRBJ2-7 TRBV2 many CASSEGLAGTYEQYF TGTGCCAGCAGTGAGGGACTAGCGGGGACCTACGAGCAGTACTTC
. TRBJ2-1 TRBV12-3/TRBV12-4 . CASSPHTGNEQFF TGTGCCAGCAGTCCCCACACAGGGAATGAGCAGTTCTTC
. TRBJ1-2 TRBV30 few CAWSTGSYGYTF TGTGCCTGGAGCACGGGATCATATGGCTACACCTTC
. TRBJ2-3 TRBV6-1 . CASTQQGNRRDTQYF TGTGCCAGCACCCAACAGGGAAATCGGAGAGATACGCAGTATTTT
. TRBJ1-4 TRBV6-1 many CASSSGQVFSPNEKLFF TGTGCCAGCAGTTCAGGGCAGGTCTTTAGCCCTAATGAAAAACTGTTTTTT
TRBD2 TRBJ2-7 TRBV7-7 many CASSLFSGSYNEQYF TGTGCTAGCAGCTTATTTAGCGGGAGTTACAATGAGCAGTACTTC
. TRBJ2-7 TRBV6-6 . CASSYSTGGRGAAFYEQYF TGTGCCAGCAGTTACTCGACGGGCGGCCGCGGGGCAGCGTTCTACGAGCAGTACTTC
. TRBJ2-5 TRBV27 . CASSSMDKETQYF TGTGCCAGCAGTTCGATGGACAAAGAGACCCAGTACTTC
TRBD1 TRBJ2-3 TRBV7-9 . CASSLYRAGGNTQYF TGTGCCAGCAGCTTATATAGGGCAGGGGGAAATACGCAGTATTTT
. TRBJ2-3 TRBV28 . CASSLGRILTDTQYF TGTGCCAGCAGTTTGGGACGGATTCTCACAGATACGCAGTATTTT
TRBD1 TRBJ2-7 TRBV6-6 . CASSSLTGMNEQYF TGTGCCAGCAGTTCCCTGACAGGGATGAACGAGCAGTACTTC
. TRBJ1-1 TRBV7-5 medium-sized CISVPEALTGAEAFF .
TRBD1 TRBJ2-7 TRBV7-6 . CASSLGTVNYEQYF TGTGCCAGCAGCCTCGGGACAGTGAATTACGAGCAGTACTTC
TRBD2 TRBJ2-1 TRBV10-3 . CASLGTSPHEQFF TGTGCCAGTCTCGGGACTAGCCCCCATGAGCAGTTCTTC
TRBD1 TRBJ1-1 TRBV7-9 . CASSLASWSGGNTEAFF TGTGCCAGCAGCTTAGCTTCATGGTCAGGGGGGAACACTGAAGCTTTCTTT
TRBD2 TRBJ2-6 TRBV7-2 . CASSLTASGSSGANVLTF TGTGCCAGCAGCTTAACCGCTAGCGGGAGCTCCGGGGCCAACGTCCTGACTTTC
TRBD2 TRBJ2-2 TRBV28 many CASNTPSGSSVGELFF TGTGCCAGCAACACTCCTAGCGGGAGCAGCGTCGGGGAGCTGTTTTTT
. TRBJ2-2 TRBV7-2 . CASSLIVGELFF TGTGCCAGCAGCTTAATTGTCGGGGAGCTGTTTTTT
TRBD1 TRBJ2-7 TRBV7-9 many CASSPGTGTYEQYF TGTGCCAGCAGCCCCGGGACAGGGACCTACGAGCAGTACTTC
TRBD2 TRBJ2-7 TRBV12-3/TRBV12-4 many CASSLAGGTYEQYF TGTGCCAGCAGTTTAGCGGGGGGGACCTACGAGCAGTACTTC
TRBD2 TRBJ2-3 TRBV7-9 many CASRPGLAGGSDTQYF TGTGCCAGCAGACCCGGACTAGCGGGAGGGTCCGATACGCAGTATTTT
TRBD1 TRBJ2-7 TRBV27 many CASRWTGGYEQYF TGTGCCAGCAGGTGGACAGGGGGCTACGAGCAGTACTTC
. TRBJ1-1 TRBV10-2 many CASRETANTEAFF TGCGCCAGCAGGGAAACAGCGAACACTGAAGCTTTCTTT
TRBD1 TRBJ2-3 TRBV12-3/TRBV12-4 once CACSRLGTGTDTQYF TGTGCCTGCAGCCGCCTGGGGACAGGGACAGATACGCAGTATTTT
TRBD1 TRBJ2-7 TRBV18 few CASSKGQGTFIGEQYF TGTGCCAGCTCGAAGGGACAGGGGACGTTTATTGGCGAGCAGTACTTC
. TRBJ1-6 TRBV5-1 many CASSQSGDNSPLHF TGCGCCAGCAGTCAATCAGGGGATAATTCACCCCTCCACTTT
TRBD2 TRBJ2-7 TRBV28 . CASTLAGGNEQYF TGTGCCAGCACTCTAGCGGGAGGGAACGAGCAGTACTTC
. TRBJ1-5 TRBV11-2 . CASSLDGGYSNQPQHF TGTGCCAGCAGCTTAGATGGGGGATATAGCAATCAGCCCCAGCATTTT
. TRBJ1-3 TRBV7-8 . CASSLLGGNSGNTIYF TGTGCCAGCAGCTTGTTGGGGGGCAACTCTGGAAACACCATATATTTT
. TRBJ1-1 TRBV19 . CASRRNRWNTEAFF TGTGCCAGTAGACGGAACAGATGGAATACTGAAGCTTTCTTT
. TRBJ1-1 TRBV4-1 many CASSQESLNTEAFF TGCGCCAGCAGCCAAGAATCACTCAACACTGAAGCTTTCTTT
TRBD1 TRBJ2-5 TRBV7-4 . CASSLLDRGLETQYF TGTGCCAGCAGCTTACTGGACAGGGGTTTAGAGACCCAGTACTTC
TRBD2 TRBJ2-5 TRBV7-9 medium-sized CASSPGTIGETQYF TGTGCCAGCAGCCCCGGGACTATTGGGGAGACCCAGTACTTC
TRBD2 TRBJ2-7 TRBV5-1 few CASSLDGGGVYEQYF TGCGCCAGCAGCTTGGATGGCGGGGGGGTTTACGAGCAGTACTTC
. TRBJ1-1 TRBV4-1 many CASSQDGQGADSEAFF TGCGCCAGCAGCCAAGATGGTCAAGGGGCGGACTCTGAAGCTTTCTTT
. TRBJ2-1 TRBV7-2 . CASSLDANPYNEQFF TGTGCCAGCAGCTTAGATGCGAACCCCTACAATGAGCAGTTCTTC
. TRBJ2-3 TRBV18 many CASSPPRAVDTQYF TGTGCCAGCTCACCACCGAGGGCTGTGGATACGCAGTATTTT
. TRBJ2-5 TRBV7-7 few CASSLGGPPETQYF TGTGCTAGCAGCTTAGGTGGGCCCCCAGAGACCCAGTACTTC
. TRBJ2-7 TRBV6-6 many CASSYSGVYEQYF TGTGCCAGCAGTTACTCGGGAGTCTACGAGCAGTACTTC
TRBD2 TRBJ2-5 TRBV28 . CASSSPGTSDWETQYF TGTGCCAGCAGTTCCCCCGGGACTAGCGATTGGGAGACCCAGTACTTC
. TRBJ2-3 TRBV7-6 . CASSLGTRGRADTQYF TGTGCCAGCAGCTTAGGGACACGGGGTCGGGCAGATACGCAGTATTTT
. TRBJ2-7 TRBV19 . CASSIAEGVDEQYF TGTGCCAGTAGTATAGCCGAGGGTGTAGACGAGCAGTACTTC
. TRBJ2-1 TRBV7-6 . CASSLTGTGEQFF TGTGCTAGCAGCCTCACCGGGACTGGGGAGCAGTTCTTC
. TRBJ2-5 TRBV5-3 few CASSSQETQYF TGTGCCAGCAGCTCACAGGAGACCCAGTACTTC
. TRBJ2-1 TRBV20-1 . CSATDYNEQFF TGCAGTGCGACGGACTACAATGAGCAGTTCTTC